This passage covers 20 T cell receptor beta chains from one sample sequenced in a study of T cells in localized non-small cell lung cancer (dated by TCRdb to between 2020 and 2021). The library was built by means of the immunoSEQ multiplex PCR assay. Not all clones reach the TCRdb copy of this immuneACCESS table, which keeps in-frame sequences only. Checked studies attribute under half of the gap to unresolved V genes and leave the rest unexplained. In this sample the table shows about 19,000 clones, about four fifths of which occur a single time. The ten largest make up about 25% of the sample. This specimen was peripheral blood, taken before any cancer treatment. The receptors originated from a female donor aged 60 or older with stage I lung adenocarcinoma.

V usage is TRBV18 and J usage is TRBJ1-6; 9 bases fit TRBD1. This CDR3 has 16 residues. The germline V gene has CDR1 KGHSH and CDR2 LQKENI. V trimming: 3 bases; J trimming: 6 bases; junction bases outside the gene matches: 6. The DNA of the CDR3 is TGTGCCAGCTCACCGTCCGGGACAGGGACTAATTCACCCCTCCACTTT. This sequence encodes CASSPSGTGTNSPLHF.

The chain recombines TRBV6-6 with TRBJ1-2, with D possibly matching TRBD1 (5 bases). Trimming shortened V by 6 bases and J by 6 bases, and 14 bases separated the two germline ends. The CDR3 has 13 amino acids. CDR1 and CDR2 from the germline V gene are MNHNY and SVGAGI (reference sequence). The CDR3 reads CASSHRGGNGYTF. CDR3 nucleotide sequence: TGTGCCAGCAGCCACCGCGGGGGGAATGGCTACACCTTC.

This sequence joins TRBV5-1 and TRBJ2-7, with D possibly TRBD1 on 5 matching bases. Germline CDR1 reads SGHRS; CDR2 reads YFSETQ. CDR3 length: 15 residues. V gave up 2 bases and J gave up 3 bases, with 15 bases separating them. CDR3 sequence (DNA): TGCGCCAGCAGCTTCGATGGGGCAGGGATCTACGAGCAGTACTTC. It translates to CASSFDGAGIYEQYF.

This clone came up once. The chain uses TRBV7-9 and TRBJ2-5; a possible D gene is TRBD1 (6 bases). This CDR3 has 15 amino acids. Per the germline V gene, CDR1 is SEHNR and CDR2 is FQNEAQ (reference sequence). V lost 1 base, J lost 6 bases, and 15 bases lay in between. The chain's CDR3 is CASSLGPGRGKTQYF. The CDR3 coding sequence is TGTGCCAGCAGCTTAGGCCCCGGCAGGGGAAAGACCCAGTACTTC.

The chain uses TRBV30 and TRBJ1-3; D not certain. The germline V and J ends were trimmed by 5 bases and 0 bases, with 5 bases remaining between them. The CDR3 contains 12 residues. The germline V gene has CDR1 GTSNPN and CDR2 SVGIG (reference sequence). The CDR3, as DNA: TGTGCCTGGGGAAGCTCTGGAAACACCATATATTTT. It translates to CAWGSSGNTIYF.

The chain employs TRBV4-1 and TRBJ2-2; TRBD2 agrees at 15 bases. V shed 2 bases and J 6 bases; nucleotides not matched to a gene: 16. The CDR3 has 21 residues. Germline V gene sequence: CDR1 MGHRA, CDR2 YSYEKL. The CDR3 reads CASSQTQGLAGGPVVPGELFF. The CDR3 DNA reads TGCGCCAGCAGCCAAACCCAAGGACTAGCGGGGGGGCCGGTCGTCCCCGGGGAGCTGTTTTTT.

The CDR3 loop reads CASSENGLAGEQYF. The CDR3 DNA is TGTGCCAGCAGTGAAAACGGGCTAGCGGGCGAGCAGTACTTC. This chain joins TRBV6-1 and TRBJ2-7; 8 bases agree with TRBD2. J gave up 6 bases and V 2 bases, and 6 bases lay outside the gene matches. The CDR3 consists of 14 residues. CDR1 is MNHNS, CDR2 SASEGT, per germline.

The rearrangement joins TRBV19 to TRBJ1-1, with 7 bases aligning to TRBD1. The V segment lost 4 bases and the J segment 4 bases; nucleotides outside the gene matches: 6. The CDR3 sequence is 14 residues long. In germline, CDR1 is LNHDA, CDR2 SQIVND (reference sequence). The CDR3 loop reads CASSKQGRRTEAFF. In DNA, the CDR3 is TGTGCCAGTAGTAAACAGGGGCGACGCACTGAAGCTTTCTTT.

The chain recombines TRBV7-2 with TRBJ2-7; D remains unclear. CDR1 and CDR2 from the germline V gene are SGHTA and FQGNSA. This CDR3 is built from 16 residues. Trimming took 2 bases from V and 1 from J, leaving 15 bases between them. The CDR3 sequence is CASSLSHDRNSYEQYF. The CDR3 nucleotides are TGTGCCAGCAGCTTATCACACGACCGTAATTCCTACGAGCAGTACTTC.

This clone was recorded only once. The chain is built from TRBV30 and TRBJ1-2; 8 bases match TRBD1. Germline CDR1 reads GTSNPN; CDR2 reads SVGIG (reference sequence). The CDR3 totals 13 residues. Germline trimming cut 2 bases from V and 4 bases from J; bases unmatched to any gene: 3. The CDR3 here is CAWSPGQGYGYTF. The CDR3 nucleotides are TGTGCCTGGAGTCCCGGACAGGGCTATGGCTACACCTTC.

V usage is TRBV7-7 and J usage is TRBJ2-2; D gene unclear. Germline CDR1 and CDR2: SSHAT and FNYEAQ (reference sequence). V lost 2 bases, J lost 6 bases, and 7 bases lay in between. The CDR3 is 13 amino acids. The CDR3 nucleotides read TGTGCCAGCAGCTTATCCGGGTCCGGGGAGCTGTTTTTT. Protein sequence: CASSLSGSGELFF.

CDR3 sequence: CASSFFEGNGYTF. The DNA for the CDR3 is TGCGCCAGCAGCTTTTTTGAAGGGAATGGCTACACCTTC. The V call is TRBV5-1, the J call TRBJ1-2; no clear D. The CDR3 sequence is 13 residues long. CDR1 is SGHRS and CDR2 is YFSETQ in the germline V gene. Trimming took off 2 bases at V and 6 bases at J, with 11 bases between the two ends.

Here the CDR3 DNA reads TGTGCCAGCTCACCACCCCAACAGGGTAACACTGAAGCTTTCTTT. As protein: CASSPPQQGNTEAFF. The V and J genes are TRBV18 and TRBJ1-1; tentative D call: TRBD1 (6 bases). V was pared by 0 bases and J by 2 bases, with 10 bases between. Germline V gene sequence: CDR1 KGHSH, CDR2 LQKENI. This CDR3 is built from 15 residues.

This chain uses TRBV19 with TRBJ1-1; D unresolved. The germline gives CDR1 LNHDA, CDR2 SQIVND (reference sequence). The CDR3 has 14 amino acids. The V end was cut by 5 bases, the J end by 1 base, with 11 bases between. CDR3 region: CASSVGWGNTEAFF. CDR3 DNA: TGTGCCAGTAGTGTGGGGTGGGGGAACACTGAAGCTTTCTTT. Filled out from reference TRBV19 and TRBJ1-1, the complete variable domain reads DGGITQSPKYLFRKEGQNVTLSCEQNLNHDAMYWYRQDPGQGLRLIYYSQIVNDFQKGDIAEGYSVSREKKESFPLTVTSAQKNPTAFYLCASSVGWGNTEAFFGQGTRLTVV.

V is TRBV14 and J is TRBJ1-1, with 9 bases aligning to TRBD1. Germline V gene data show CDR1 as SGHDN and CDR2 as FVKESK. Germline trimming cut 3 bases from V and 0 bases from J; bases unmatched to any gene: 14. CDR3 size: 19 residues. CDR3 protein: CASSQDSATGGSMNTEAFF. CDR3 DNA sequence: TGTGCCAGCAGCCAGGATTCGGCTACAGGGGGCAGCATGAACACTGAAGCTTTCTTT.

This clone was recorded a few times. J is TRBJ1-5 and V is TRBV7-9; 7 bases align to TRBD1. CDR1 and CDR2 from the germline V gene are SEHNR and FQNEAQ (reference sequence). The CDR3 consists of 16 residues. The J segment lost 3 bases and the V segment lost 1 base, leaving 6 bases of the junction unmatched. The CDR3 sequence is CASSLEGRGNNQPQHF. CDR3 sequence (DNA): TGTGCCAGCAGCTTAGAGGGCAGGGGGAACAATCAGCCCCAGCATTTT. Looking up the rest from reference TRBV7-9 and TRBJ1-5 gives the full variable domain: DTGVSQNPRHKITKRGQNVTFRCDPISEHNRLYWYRQTLGQGPEFLTYFQNEAQLEKSRLLSDRFSAERPKGSFSTLEIQRTEQGDSAMYLCASSLEGRGNNQPQHFGDGTRLSIL.

The V call is TRBV5-1, the J call TRBJ1-2, with 8 bases aligning to TRBD1. Unmatched junction bases numbered 9, after V lost 3 bases and J lost 8 bases. CDR1 is SGHRS, CDR2 YFSETQ, per germline. CDR3 length equals 14 residues. The CDR3 spells CASSSSLTGDGYTF. DNA of the CDR3: TGCGCCAGCAGCTCCTCATTGACAGGGGACGGCTACACCTTC.

The chain is built from TRBV30 and TRBJ2-2; TRBD2 agrees at 13 bases. CDR1 is GTSNPN, CDR2 SVGIG, per germline (reference sequence). The CDR3 is 18 amino acids. Trimming cost V 3 bases and J 2 bases; bases outside gene matches: 9. The CDR3 here is CAWSSFGTSGANTGELFF. The CDR3, as DNA: TGTGCCTGGAGCTCCTTCGGGACTAGCGGGGCCAACACCGGGGAGCTGTTTTTT.

The CDR3 region is CASSSGLAEYTDTQYF. The CDR3 nucleotides are TGTGCCAGCAGTTCCGGACTAGCGGAATACACAGATACGCAGTATTTT. The chain combines TRBV6-5 with TRBJ2-3; 10 nucleotides match TRBD2. The length of the CDR3 is 16 residues. Germline V gene sequence: CDR1 MNHEY, CDR2 SVGAGI. V lost 4 bases, J lost 2 bases, and 6 bases stayed unmatched.

This clone was detected a few times. The chain joins TRBV7-8 to TRBJ1-6, with D perhaps TRBD1 (6 bases). The V and J ends lost 5 bases and 6 bases respectively, with 14 bases between them. The CDR3 is 15 amino acids. Germline-derived CDR1 and CDR2 are SGHVS and FQNEAQ. The CDR3 is CASSGEQGSNSPLHF. CDR3 sequence (DNA): TGTGCCAGCAGCGGGGAGCAGGGGAGTAATTCACCCCTCCACTTT.